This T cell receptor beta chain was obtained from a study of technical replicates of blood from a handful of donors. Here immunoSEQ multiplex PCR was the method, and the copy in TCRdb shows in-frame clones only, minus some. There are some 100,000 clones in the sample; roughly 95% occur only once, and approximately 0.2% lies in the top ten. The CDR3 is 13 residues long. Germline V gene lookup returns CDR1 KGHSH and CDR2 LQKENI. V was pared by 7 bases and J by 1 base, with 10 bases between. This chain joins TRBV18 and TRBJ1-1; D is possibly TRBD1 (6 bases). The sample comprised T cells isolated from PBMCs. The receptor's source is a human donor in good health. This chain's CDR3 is CASCRDKNTEAFF. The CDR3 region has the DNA TGTGCCAGCTGTCGGGACAAGAACACTGAAGCTTTCTTT.